This is a list of T cell receptor beta chains from one sample in a study of response to subunit inactivated influenza vaccine. One entry per CDR3 protein, called by TCRdb with MiXCR from the RT-PCR reads. There are about 520,000 distinct CDR3 sequences in the sample; about 25% occur only once, and around 2% lies in the top ten. This specimen consisted of CD4+ T cells sorted from PBMCs, obtained 4 to 6 days after vaccination. The origin of the receptors is a man aged 45-65 years who received an inactivated influenza vaccine. Both conserved end residues are trimmed from each CDR3. Fields, in order: CDR3 protein, V gene, clone size, J gene. Size values are once, few and many counts, or a class for expanded clones, and some rows have none.

CDR3: ATLPGSSRLQPQH
V: TRBV28
size: -
J: TRBJ1-5

CDR3: ASSLGPQGAIRTDTQY
V: TRBV5-5
size: few
J: TRBJ2-3

CDR3: AIRGPTGNTEAF
V: TRBV10-3
size: -
J: TRBJ1-1

CDR3: SARDWGLAKNIQY
V: TRBV20-1
size: few
J: TRBJ2-4

CDR3: ASSLSSGRQTQY
V: TRBV5-5
size: few
J: TRBJ2-5

CDR3: SVEGTAGGLEQF
V: TRBV29-1
size: few
J: TRBJ2-1

CDR3: ASSLGQRVYEQY
V: TRBV5-1
size: -
J: TRBJ2-7

CDR3: ATSRRDGGGTDTQY
V: TRBV15
size: few
J: TRBJ2-3

CDR3: ASSTTLRGALPYNEQF
V: TRBV6-1
size: -
J: TRBJ2-1

CDR3: ASCDRETDTQY
V: TRBV18
size: -
J: TRBJ2-3

CDR3: ATRATSGRSDTQY
V: TRBV24-1
size: -
J: TRBJ2-3

CDR3: ASSPPRGVYNEQF
V: TRBV11-2
size: -
J: TRBJ2-1

CDR3: ASRGTSGDVNTGELF
V: TRBV12-3/TRBV12-4
size: -
J: TRBJ2-2

CDR3: AWSVTGVPREQQY
V: TRBV30
size: -
J: TRBJ2-7

CDR3: ASSRGAGTEAF
V: TRBV12-3/TRBV12-4
size: few
J: TRBJ1-1

CDR3: ASSFPQGGSYNEQF
V: TRBV7-8
size: -
J: TRBJ2-1

CDR3: SASTPTPGTSGRDEQF
V: TRBV20-1
size: -
J: TRBJ2-1

CDR3: ASSLVWGNNQPQH
V: TRBV7-2
size: few
J: TRBJ1-5

CDR3: AISVRGTGGSEQY
V: TRBV10-3
size: few
J: TRBJ2-7

CDR3: ASSAQGLNTEAF
V: TRBV12-3/TRBV12-4
size: -
J: TRBJ1-1

CDR3: ASSSWDANTGELF
V: TRBV5-1
size: -
J: TRBJ2-2

CDR3: ASSLIGPGELF
V: TRBV12-3/TRBV12-4
size: -
J: TRBJ2-2

CDR3: SAIGQSGTEAF
V: TRBV29-1
size: many
J: TRBJ1-1

CDR3: AISESLLRVDEQY
V: TRBV10-3
size: -
J: TRBJ2-7

CDR3: ASSHPNNYGYT
V: TRBV4-1
size: few
J: TRBJ1-2

CDR3: ASSQDRYGEQY
V: TRBV3-1
size: few
J: TRBJ2-7

CDR3: ASLGAGTYGYT
V: TRBV12-3/TRBV12-4
size: -
J: TRBJ1-2

CDR3: ASSELTGGFTEAF
V: TRBV25-1
size: few
J: TRBJ1-1

CDR3: AINGDRGDEQY
V: TRBV7-2
size: -
J: TRBJ2-7

CDR3: ASSKTASYEQY
V: TRBV7-9
size: -
J: TRBJ2-7

CDR3: ASSRGATGTPPYEQY
V: TRBV7-8
size: few
J: TRBJ2-7

CDR3: SVVLLLASTEAF
V: TRBV29-1
size: -
J: TRBJ1-1

CDR3: ASSDHQGFTEAF
V: TRBV12-3/TRBV12-4
size: few
J: TRBJ1-1

CDR3: SPPGGITNYGYT
V: TRBV20-1
size: few
J: TRBJ1-2

CDR3: ASSQDRAGNGDTQY
V: TRBV4-2
size: few
J: TRBJ2-3

CDR3: ASSLWASGRVGELF
V: TRBV27
size: -
J: TRBJ2-2

CDR3: SAAGFSGNTIY
V: TRBV20-1
size: -
J: TRBJ1-3

CDR3: ASSQRGNTGELF
V: TRBV4-2
size: -
J: TRBJ2-2

CDR3: ATSNRYSGANVLT
V: TRBV15
size: few
J: TRBJ2-6

CDR3: ASSLARVVGELF
V: TRBV7-2
size: -
J: TRBJ2-2

CDR3: SARDRAGYRYNEQF
V: TRBV20-1
size: few
J: TRBJ2-1

CDR3: SAREINNQPQH
V: TRBV20-1
size: many
J: TRBJ1-5

CDR3: ASSESARANFEQY
V: TRBV25-1
size: -
J: TRBJ2-7

CDR3: ASSPRQDFSGNTIY
V: TRBV18
size: -
J: TRBJ1-3

CDR3: ASRRDDHYYEQY
V: TRBV7-2
size: -
J: TRBJ2-7

CDR3: ASSLRPIGATDTQY
V: TRBV6-5
size: -
J: TRBJ2-3